The T cell receptor beta chain under discussion was sequenced for a study of prognosis after radiotherapy for stage I lung cancer. Genomic DNA was subjected to two-round multiplex PCR for amplification of TCR beta CDR3. The first round of PCR was done with primers that matched each TRBV and TRBJ gene. TCRdb re-analysed the multiplex PCR reads in MiXCR, keeping a single row per CDR3 protein. This sample has 30,000 to 35,000 distinct CDR3 sequences, with over 45% found just once. Germline V CDR1 and CDR2: MNHEY, SVGEGT. V lost 6 bases and J lost 0, with 21 bases in between. The CDR3 spans 18 residues. The TCR sequence derives from a donor aged 50 or older with non-small cell lung cancer. The source was PBMCs, collected before or after stereotactic body radiation therapy (not recorded which). The chain uses TRBV6-2 or TRBV6-3 and TRBJ1-5; TRBD1 is a possible D gene (6 bases). The CDR3 spells CASSSDRTRRYSNQPQHF. The CDR3 coding sequence is TGTGCCAGCAGCAGCGACAGGACCCGACGGTATAGCAATCAGCCCCAGCATTTT.